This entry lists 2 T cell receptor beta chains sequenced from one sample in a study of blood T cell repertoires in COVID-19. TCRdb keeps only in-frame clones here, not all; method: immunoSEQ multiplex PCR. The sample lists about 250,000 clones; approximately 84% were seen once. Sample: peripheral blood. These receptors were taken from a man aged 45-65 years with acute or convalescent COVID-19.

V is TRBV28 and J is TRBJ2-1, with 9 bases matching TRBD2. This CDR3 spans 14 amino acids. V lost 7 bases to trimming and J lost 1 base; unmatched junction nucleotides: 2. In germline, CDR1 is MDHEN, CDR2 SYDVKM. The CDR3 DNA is TGTGCCAGCATGACTAGCGGATCCTACAATGAGCAGTTCTTC. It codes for CASMTSGSYNEQFF.

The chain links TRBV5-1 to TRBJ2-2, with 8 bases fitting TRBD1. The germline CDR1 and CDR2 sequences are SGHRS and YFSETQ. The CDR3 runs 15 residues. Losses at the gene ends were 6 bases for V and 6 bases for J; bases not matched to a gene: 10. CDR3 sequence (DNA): TGCGCCAGCACTCCGCGACAGGGGAGCGCCGGGGAGCTGTTTTTT. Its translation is CASTPRQGSAGELFF.